Described below is a single T cell receptor beta chain sequence and its context. CDR1 is GTSNPN and CDR2 is SVGIG in the germline V gene (reference sequence). V dropped 0 bases and J dropped 0 bases, with 17 bases sitting between them. The CDR3 spans 18 residues. This record belongs to a study of blood T cell repertoires in COVID-19. Profiled with immunoSEQ multiplex PCR; TCRdb holds only in-frame clones, not every one. The data show approximately 180,000 clones, 70% to 90% seen once. This rearrangement joins TRBV30 to TRBJ1-4; D perhaps matches TRBD1 (5 bases). Sequencing used peripheral blood. The source is a man in his fifties or sixties with acute or convalescent COVID-19. As DNA, the CDR3 is TGTGCCTGGAGTGTATACAGGTCTGGGGCTGCAACTAATGAAAAACTGTTTTTT. Translation: CAWSVYRSGAATNEKLFF.